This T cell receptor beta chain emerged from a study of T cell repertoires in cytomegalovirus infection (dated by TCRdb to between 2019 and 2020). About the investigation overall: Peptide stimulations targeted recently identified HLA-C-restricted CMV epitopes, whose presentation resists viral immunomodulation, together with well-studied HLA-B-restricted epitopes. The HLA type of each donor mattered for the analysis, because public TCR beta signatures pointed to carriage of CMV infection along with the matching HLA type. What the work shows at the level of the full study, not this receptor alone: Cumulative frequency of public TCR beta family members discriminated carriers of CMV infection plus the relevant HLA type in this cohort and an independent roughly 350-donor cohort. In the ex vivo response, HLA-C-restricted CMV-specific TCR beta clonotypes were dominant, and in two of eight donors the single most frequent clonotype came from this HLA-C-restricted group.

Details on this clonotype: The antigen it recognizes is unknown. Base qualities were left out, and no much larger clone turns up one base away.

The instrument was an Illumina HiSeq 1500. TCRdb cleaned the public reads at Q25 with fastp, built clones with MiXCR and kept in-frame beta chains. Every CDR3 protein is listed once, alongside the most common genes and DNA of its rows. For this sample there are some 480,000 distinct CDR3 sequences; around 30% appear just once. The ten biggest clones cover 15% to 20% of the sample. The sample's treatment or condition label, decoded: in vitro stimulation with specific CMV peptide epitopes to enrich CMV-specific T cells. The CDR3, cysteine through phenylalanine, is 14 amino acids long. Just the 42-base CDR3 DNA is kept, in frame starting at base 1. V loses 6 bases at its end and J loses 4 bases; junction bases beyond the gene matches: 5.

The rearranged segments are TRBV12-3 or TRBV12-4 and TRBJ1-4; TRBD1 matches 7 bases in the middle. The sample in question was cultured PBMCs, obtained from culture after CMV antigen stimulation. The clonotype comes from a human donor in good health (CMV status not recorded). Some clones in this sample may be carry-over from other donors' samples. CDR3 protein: CASSRGGGNEKLFF. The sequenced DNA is TGTGCCAGCAGCAGGGGGGGGGGTAATGAAAAACTGTTTTTT.